These 27 T cell receptor beta chains were all obtained from the same sample, sequenced in a study of CD8 T cells in Susac syndrome. Random hexamers were used to reverse transcribe roughly 0.45 to 1 ug of RNA. Each CDR3 protein is one row after TCRdb ran MiXCR on the immunoSEQ multiplex PCR reads. Of about 190,000 distinct CDR3 sequences in the sample, roughly 92% were seen once. The sequencing input was CD4+ T cells from PBMCs. All receptors derive from a human donor in good health.

This rearrangement joins TRBV4-2 to TRBJ1-5; D uncertain. Germline-derived CDR1 and CDR2 are LGHNA and YNFKEQ. This CDR3 region has 15 residues. V lost 1 base to trimming and J lost 3 bases, with 10 bases between them. The CDR3 region is CASSQGSGSNQPQHF. CDR3 sequence (DNA): TGTGCCAGCAGCCAAGGGTCGGGGTCCAATCAGCCCCAGCATTTT.

This chain uses TRBV28 with TRBJ2-3, with a weak D call TRBD1 (6 bases). CDR1 is MDHEN, CDR2 SYDVKM, per germline. The germline V and J ends were trimmed by 5 bases and 2 bases, with 17 bases remaining between them. The CDR3 loop spans 16 amino acids. The CDR3 DNA follows: TGTGCCAGCAGTCCACACGGGACATGGTCCACAGATACGCAGTATTTT. Protein sequence: CASSPHGTWSTDTQYF.

The chain has TRBV7-2 and TRBJ1-5; D uncertain. Germline-derived CDR1 and CDR2 are SGHTA and FQGNSA. Trimming took off 2 bases at V and 6 bases at J, with 8 bases between the two ends. This CDR3 is built from 13 residues. As DNA, the CDR3 is TGTGCCAGCAGCTTAAAAAGAAGTCAGCCCCAGCATTTT. Translated: CASSLKRSQPQHF.

The rearrangement uses TRBV29-1 and TRBJ1-2; tentative D call: TRBD1 (5 bases). Trimming took 4 bases from V and 4 from J, leaving 10 bases between them. This CDR3 spans 12 amino acids. CDR1 is SQVTM and CDR2 is ANQGSEA in the germline V gene. CDR3 region: CSVAEQVYGYTF. The CDR3 bases are TGCAGCGTTGCAGAACAGGTCTATGGCTACACCTTC.

This CDR3 reads CSVEVTTNQPQHF. DNA of the CDR3: TGCAGCGTTGAGGTGACTACCAATCAGCCCCAGCATTTT. The chain couples TRBV29-1 to TRBJ1-5, with D unresolved. This CDR3 region has 13 residues. Germline CDR1 SQVTM, CDR2 ANQGSEA. V lost 3 bases and J lost 3, with 9 bases in between.

The chain recombines TRBV5-1 with TRBJ2-7, with TRBD2 matching 7 bases. There are 15 residues in the CDR3. V gave up 6 bases and J gave up 0 bases; unmatched junction bases: 9. Germline-derived CDR1 and CDR2 are SGHRS and YFSETQ. DNA for the CDR3: TGCGCCAGCACCCTGGGAGGGTCGGGCTCCTACGAGCAGTACTTC. Protein product: CASTLGGSGSYEQYF.

This chain uses TRBV5-4 with TRBJ2-1, with D possibly matching TRBD2 (6 bases). Germline V gives CDR1 SGHNT, CDR2 YYREEE (reference sequence). The CDR3 runs 16 residues. Trimming left V 4 bases short and J 0 bases short, with 14 bases between. The CDR3 spells CASSREAGSSYNEQFF. The CDR3 bases are TGTGCCAGCAGCCGTGAGGCGGGGAGCTCCTACAATGAGCAGTTCTTC.

This clonotype has just a few counts. V usage is TRBV7-9 and J usage is TRBJ2-1; D might be TRBD2 (6 bases). The germline gives CDR1 SEHNR, CDR2 FQNEAQ (reference sequence). The CDR3 length is 14 residues. Trimming took off 0 bases at V and 9 bases at J, with 12 bases between the two ends. The CDR3 coding sequence is TGTGCCAGCAGCTTAGCGGGCGGGGTCACTGAGCAGTTCTTC. Translating it yields CASSLAGGVTEQFF.

V usage is TRBV6-5 and J usage is TRBJ2-5, with a weak D call TRBD2 (5 bases). Germline CDR1 is MNHEY and CDR2 is SVGAGI. CDR3 length: 13 residues. Trimming shortened V by 0 bases and J by 10 bases, and 12 bases separated the two germline ends. The CDR3 DNA reads as TGTGCCAGCAGTTACTCGGGAGAAAAGGGCCAGTACTTC. Encoded protein: CASSYSGEKGQYF.

This sequence joins TRBV3-1 and TRBJ2-2; D is unresolved. Trimming took 0 bases from V and 7 from J, leaving 9 bases between them. The CDR3 length is 14 residues. The germline CDR1 and CDR2 sequences are LGHDT and YNNKEL (reference sequence). The DNA for the CDR3 is TGTGCCAGCAGCCAAGACGGGCGGCACGGGGAGCTGTTTTTT. It specifies CASSQDGRHGELFF.

This clonotype was seen a single time. The chain is built from TRBV29-1 and TRBJ1-1; D gene unclear. The germline CDR1 and CDR2 sequences are SQVTM and ANQGSEA. The CDR3 spans 13 residues. Between the trimmed V and J ends, which lost 3 bases and 6 bases, there was a span of 14 bases. CDR3 amino acids: CSVERQEHPEAFF. The CDR3 DNA is TGCAGCGTTGAGCGGCAGGAGCACCCTGAAGCTTTCTTT.

CDR3 protein: CASSAGLAGGPTRETQYF. CDR3 bases: TGTGCCAGCAGCGCCGGACTAGCGGGGGGCCCCACCAGGGAGACCCAGTACTTC. This rearrangement joins TRBV9 to TRBJ2-5; 14 nucleotides agree with TRBD2. This CDR3 region has 18 residues. Trimming removed 3 bases from V and 5 bases from J; junction bases left unmatched: 12. Per the germline V gene, CDR1 is SGDLS and CDR2 is YYNGEE.

This chain connects TRBV2 to TRBJ2-7; D might be TRBD1 (6 bases). CDR3 size: 14 residues. V lost 11 bases and J 3 bases, leaving 20 bases between the germline ends. Germline loops: CDR1 SNHLY, CDR2 FYNNEI. The DNA of the CDR3 is TGTGCCGGAACCCCGGGACATCACCTCTACGAGCAGTACTTC. It encodes CAGTPGHHLYEQYF.

This rearrangement joins TRBV6-6 to TRBJ1-5; no clear D gene. The CDR3 has 12 amino acids. V was cut by 5 bases and J by 6 bases, with 8 bases left in between. Germline lookup yields CDR1 MNHNY and CDR2 SVGAGI (reference sequence). The CDR3 here is CASSQSSQPQHF. CDR3 DNA sequence: TGTGCCAGCAGTCAATCAAGTCAGCCCCAGCATTTT.

In nucleotides, the CDR3 is TGCGCCAGCAGCGCGACTAGCGGGGCCTACAATGAGCAGTTCTTC. This codes for CASSATSGAYNEQFF. The chain combines TRBV5-1 with TRBJ2-1; 11 bases are shared with TRBD2. Germline V gives CDR1 SGHRS, CDR2 YFSETQ. Trimming cost V 4 bases and J 2 bases; bases outside gene matches: 2. The CDR3 covers 15 residues.

The chain recombines TRBV20-1 with TRBJ2-1; 13 nucleotides match TRBD2. V trimming: 5 bases; J trimming: 15 bases; junction bases outside the gene matches: 13. This CDR3 contains 14 residues. CDR1 is DFQATT and CDR2 is SNEGSKA in the germline V gene (reference sequence). CDR3 residues: CSAWTSGGPRAMFF. The CDR3 DNA reads as TGCAGTGCTTGGACTAGCGGGGGCCCGCGGGCTATGTTCTTC.

The chain uses TRBV28 and TRBJ1-5; D unresolved. Per germline, CDR1 MDHEN and CDR2 SYDVKM. The CDR3 is 13 amino acids. V lost 3 bases to trimming and J lost 4 bases, with 7 bases between them. CDR3 region: CASSFQWNQPQHF. The DNA of the CDR3 is TGTGCCAGCAGTTTTCAGTGGAATCAGCCCCAGCATTTT.

The rearrangement links TRBV18 to TRBJ1-5; the match to TRBD1 covers 11 bases. CDR3 size: 13 residues. In germline, CDR1 is KGHSH, CDR2 LQKENI. With 6 bases clipped from V and 7 bases from J, the junction kept 2 bases outside the gene matches. The CDR3 is CASSGQGDQPQHF. In DNA form, the CDR3 reads TGTGCCAGCTCGGGACAGGGGGACCAGCCCCAGCATTTT.

The rearrangement joins TRBV30 to TRBJ2-5, with D perhaps TRBD2 (5 bases). Germline loops: CDR1 GTSNPN, CDR2 SVGIG (reference sequence). CDR3 size: 13 residues. The germline V and J ends were trimmed by 0 bases and 4 bases, with 9 bases remaining between them. For the CDR3, the DNA is TGTGCCTGGAGTGTTAGAGGGTTAGAGACCCAGTACTTC. This translates into CAWSVRGLETQYF.

The V call is TRBV9, the J call TRBJ2-1; 9 bases fit TRBD2. Germline lookup yields CDR1 SGDLS and CDR2 YYNGEE. This CDR3 region has 16 residues. V dropped 4 bases and J dropped 1; count of bases not matched to a gene: 6. CDR3 bases: TGTGCCAGCAGCCCGCGGGCGGGGGGGTCCTACAATGAGCAGTTCTTC. Translation: CASSPRAGGSYNEQFF.

This clonotype has a single count. The chain is built from TRBV28 and TRBJ1-2; D remains unclear. The CDR3 is 14 residues long. V lost 6 bases and J 4 bases, leaving 15 bases between the germline ends. In germline, CDR1 is MDHEN, CDR2 SYDVKM. The CDR3 coding sequence is TGTGCCAGCAGCTCCGGGCAGGTCTCCTATGGCTACACCTTC. It yields the protein CASSSGQVSYGYTF.

The chain is built from TRBV7-2 and TRBJ1-3, with D possibly matching TRBD1 (6 bases). Germline V lookup: CDR1 SGHTA, CDR2 FQGNSA. This CDR3 contains 17 residues. V lost 4 bases, J lost 0 bases, and 16 bases lay in between. The CDR3 reads CASSYRQASYSGNTIYF. CDR3 nucleotides: TGTGCCAGCAGCTACCGACAGGCCTCTTACTCTGGAAACACCATATATTTT.

This clonotype was detected only a few times. The CDR3 bases are TGTGCCAGCAGCCAAGATCGGGCGGACGAAGCTTTCTTT. Amino acids: CASSQDRADEAFF. The rearrangement joins TRBV4-2 to TRBJ1-1; D is undetermined. CDR1 LGHNA and CDR2 YNFKEQ come from the germline V gene. This CDR3 has 13 amino acids. V lost 0 bases and J 8 bases, leaving 10 bases between the germline ends.

The chain carries TRBV5-1 and TRBJ2-1; D gene uncertain. The CDR3 totals 15 residues. Trimming cost V 4 bases and J 0 bases, with 11 bases left between them. CDR1 is SGHRS and CDR2 is YFSETQ in the germline V gene. CDR3 DNA sequence: TGCGCCAGCAGCCCTGTCAGGAGCTCCTACAATGAGCAGTTCTTC. This gives the protein CASSPVRSSYNEQFF.

The chain carries TRBV4-1 and TRBJ1-2; 10 positions agree with TRBD1. Germline V CDR1 and CDR2: MGHRA, YSYEKL. This CDR3 has 15 amino acids. J was trimmed by 4 bases and V by 1 base; bases with no gene match: 3. The CDR3 sequence: CASSQGGQGSYGYTF. CDR3 nucleotides: TGCGCCAGCAGCCAAGGGGGACAGGGGTCCTATGGCTACACCTTC.

The genes are TRBV19 and TRBJ1-1; TRBD1 matches 9 bases. V was pared by 7 bases and J by 1 base, with 10 bases of the junction left unmatched. The CDR3 runs to 16 residues. Germline lookup yields CDR1 LNHDA and CDR2 SQIVND (reference sequence). The CDR3 sequence is CASTIGTGTRNTEAFF. The DNA of the CDR3 is TGTGCCAGTACTATCGGGACAGGGACTAGGAACACTGAAGCTTTCTTT.

The V and J genes are TRBV28 and TRBJ2-3, with 9 bases fitting TRBD2. This CDR3 spans 16 amino acids. Per the germline V gene, CDR1 is MDHEN and CDR2 is SYDVKM. Trimming at V came to 3 bases and at J to 1 base, leaving 5 bases not matched to a gene. The CDR3 nucleotides are TGTGCCAGCAGTTTCGGGGTAGCGGGGGGCACAGATACGCAGTATTTT. It yields the protein CASSFGVAGGTDTQYF. Full variable domain (remainder filled in from reference TRBV28 and TRBJ2-3): DVKVTQSSRYLVKRTGEKVFLECVQDMDHENMFWYRQDPGLGLRLIYFSYDVKMKEKGDIPEGYSVSREKKERFSLILESASTNQTSMYLCASSFGVAGGTDTQYFGPGTRLTVL.